This T cell receptor (beta chain) was observed in a study of beta chain features in type 1 diabetes. At the level of the study: Healthy donors resembled patients in age, gender and cell yields.

The CDR3 covers 13 residues. V was shortened by 2 bases and J by 3 bases, with 6 bases between the two germline ends. CDR1 and CDR2 (germline): SGHKS, YYEKEE (reference sequence). Based on CD45RO/CCR7/CD25/CD127/CD95/CD27, CD4+ regulatory, stem cell-like memory, naive and central memory cells were sorted. This clone was detected a few times. This sample also contains other DNA sequences that code for the same CDR3. Since all of the isolated RNA was reverse transcribed, expressed TCRB transcripts were what got sequenced. The table came from immunoSEQ multiplex PCR; TCRdb's copy has only in-frame clones and leaves some out. The sample consists of about 930,000 clones, roughly 15% of them appearing once.

The sample was naive CD4+ T cells from blood. The receptor comes from a woman aged 18-35 years in good health. The chain couples TRBV5-5 to TRBJ2-1, with D uncertain. CDR3 loop: CASSLGSYNEQFF. In DNA form, the CDR3 reads TGTGCCAGCAGCTTAGGCAGCTACAATGAGCAGTTCTTC.